The clone carrying this TCR beta chain was recorded many times. Antigen specificity is unknown. Sorted libraries were derived from 1 million CD4+ or CD8+ T cells. With 0 bases removed from V and 2 bases from J, the gap between germline ends came to 7 bases. This CDR3 is built from 14 residues. In germline, CDR1 is LNHNV, CDR2 YYDKDF (reference sequence). This entry is derived from a study of neurological immune-mediated disorders. Sequencing of 15-18 subjects in each run yielded over 190 million TCR-beta sequences. From the 5' RACE reads, TCRdb called clonotypes with MiXCR, one entry per CDR3 protein. The sample yields 20,000 to 25,000 distinct CDR3 sequences, 5% to 7% seen once. The study's findings and limits: TCR-beta repertoires seemed private in all groups, with no expanded CDR3 amino acid sequences shared. HTLV-1-associated myelopathy had the most TCR clonal expansion, whereas multiple sclerosis had the least (lower than in healthy controls).

The sequence came from a man aged 18-30 years in good health. Sequences were obtained from CD8+ T cells from blood. This sequence joins TRBV15 and TRBJ1-2; D remains unclear. CDR3 amino acids: CATSRDLGNYGYTF. The CDR3 coding sequence is TGTGCCACCAGCAGAGATTTGGGGAACTATGGCTACACCTTC. The full variable domain, its missing parts supplied by reference TRBV15 and TRBJ1-2, is DAMVIQNPRYQVTQFGKPVTLSCSQTLNHNVMYWYQQKSSQAPKLLFHYYDKDFNNEADTPDNFQSRRPNTSFCFLDIRSPGLGDTAMYLCATSRDLGNYGYTFGSGTRLTVV.